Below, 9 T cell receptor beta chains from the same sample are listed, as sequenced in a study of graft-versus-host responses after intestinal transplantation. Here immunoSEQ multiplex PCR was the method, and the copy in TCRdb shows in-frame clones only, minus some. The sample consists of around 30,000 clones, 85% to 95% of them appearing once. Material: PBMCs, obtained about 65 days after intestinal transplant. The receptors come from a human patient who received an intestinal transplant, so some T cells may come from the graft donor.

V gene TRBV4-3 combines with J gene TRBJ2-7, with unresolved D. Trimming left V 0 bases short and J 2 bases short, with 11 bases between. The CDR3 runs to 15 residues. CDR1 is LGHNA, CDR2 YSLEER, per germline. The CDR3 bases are TGCGCCAGCAGCCAAGAGGCAACCGTTGCCTACGAGCAGTACTTC. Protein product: CASSQEATVAYEQYF.

The CDR3 region has the DNA TGTGCCGCCGGGGGGCCTTGGGGGACCTTC. Encoded protein: CAAGGPWGTF. The V and J genes are TRBV25-1 and TRBJ1-2, with D possibly TRBD1 on 6 matching bases. Germline V lookup: CDR1 MGHDK, CDR2 SYGVNS. Deletions cut 11 bases from V and 14 bases from J, with 18 bases between. The CDR3 covers 10 residues.

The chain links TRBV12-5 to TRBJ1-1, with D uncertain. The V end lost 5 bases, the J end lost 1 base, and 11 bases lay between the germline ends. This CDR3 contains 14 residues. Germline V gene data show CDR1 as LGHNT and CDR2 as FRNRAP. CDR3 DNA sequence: TGTGCTAGTGGTGCCCTAGTCCCGAACACTGAAGCTTTCTTT. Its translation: CASGALVPNTEAFF.

The CDR3 is CASSILGGDEQFF. The CDR3 nucleotides are TGTGCCAGTAGTATACTCGGGGGCGATGAGCAGTTCTTC. The rearrangement joins TRBV19 to TRBJ2-1; D could derive from TRBD1 or TRBD2 (6 bases each). Trimming removed 2 bases at V and 8 bases at J, with 10 bases between. Germline V gene lookup returns CDR1 LNHDA and CDR2 SQIVND (reference sequence). This CDR3 contains 13 residues.

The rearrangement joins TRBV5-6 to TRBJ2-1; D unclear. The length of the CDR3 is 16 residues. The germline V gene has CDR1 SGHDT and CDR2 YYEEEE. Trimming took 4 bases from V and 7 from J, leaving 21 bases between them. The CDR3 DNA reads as TGTGCCAGCAGCAATGACATGGAGTCTCCCAGAAATGAGCAGTTCTTC. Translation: CASSNDMESPRNEQFF.

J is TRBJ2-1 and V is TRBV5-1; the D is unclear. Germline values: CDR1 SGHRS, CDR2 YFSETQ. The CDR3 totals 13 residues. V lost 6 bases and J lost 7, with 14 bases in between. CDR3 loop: CASTAESANEQFF. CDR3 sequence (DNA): TGCGCCAGCACGGCGGAGTCAGCGAATGAGCAGTTCTTC. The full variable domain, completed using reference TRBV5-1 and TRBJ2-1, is KAGVTQTPRYLIKTRGQQVTLSCSPISGHRSVSWYQQTPGQGLQFLFEYFSETQRNKGNFPGRFSGRQFSNSRSEMNVSTLELGDSALYLCASTAESANEQFFGPGTRLTVL.

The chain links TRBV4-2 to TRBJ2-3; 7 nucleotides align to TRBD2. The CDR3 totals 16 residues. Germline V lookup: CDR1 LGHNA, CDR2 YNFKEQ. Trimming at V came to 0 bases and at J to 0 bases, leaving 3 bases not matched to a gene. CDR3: CASSQELAPSTDTQYF. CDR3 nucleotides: TGTGCCAGCAGCCAAGAACTAGCGCCTAGCACAGATACGCAGTATTTT.

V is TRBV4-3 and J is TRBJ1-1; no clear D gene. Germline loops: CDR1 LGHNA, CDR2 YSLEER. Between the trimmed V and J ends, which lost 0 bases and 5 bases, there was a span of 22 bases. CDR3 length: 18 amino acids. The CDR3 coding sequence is TGCGCCAGCAGCCAAGATTCGACCGGGATCAGTTTTTGGACTGAAGCTTTCTTT. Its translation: CASSQDSTGISFWTEAFF.

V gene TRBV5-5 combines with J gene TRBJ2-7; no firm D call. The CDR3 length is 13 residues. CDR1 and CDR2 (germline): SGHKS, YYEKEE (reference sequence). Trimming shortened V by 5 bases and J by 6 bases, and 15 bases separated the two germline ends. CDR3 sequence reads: CASSPVFGSEQYF. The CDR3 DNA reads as TGTGCCAGCAGTCCCGTCTTTGGCTCCGAGCAGTACTTC.